This T cell receptor beta chain was recorded in a study of T cells in Graves' hyperthyroidism and ophthalmopathy. Regarding the study as a whole: For ophthalmopathy, model prediction preceded onset by a median roughly 5.9 months.

In making diagnoses, clinical symptoms, serum thyroxine and TRAb, thyroid ultrasound and orbital computed tomography were all used. Fresh peripheral blood, around 9.5 ml, yielded the PBMCs. Amplification yielded TCR beta CDR3 regions, with RNA transcripts as the source. The HTBI primer set drove a first-round RT-PCR of the TCR CDR3. MiXCR was run by TCRdb on the multiplex PCR reads, yielding one entry per CDR3 protein. The table shows about 640,000 distinct CDR3 sequences, with roughly 14% occurring only once. Germline CDR1 is SGHRS and CDR2 is YFSETQ. Germline trimming cut 4 bases from V and 1 base from J; bases unmatched to any gene: 10. The CDR3 totals 16 residues. With respect to this clonotype: The antigen is undetermined.

Sequences were obtained from blood. J is TRBJ1-2 and V is TRBV5-1; TRBD1 aligns across 7 bases. The origin of this receptor is a woman between 45 and 65 years old with Graves' ophthalmopathy. The CDR3 DNA sequence: TGCGCCAGCAGCCCCTTCGGACAGGCTGTTAACTATGGCTACACCTTC. This translates into CASSPFGQAVNYGYTF.